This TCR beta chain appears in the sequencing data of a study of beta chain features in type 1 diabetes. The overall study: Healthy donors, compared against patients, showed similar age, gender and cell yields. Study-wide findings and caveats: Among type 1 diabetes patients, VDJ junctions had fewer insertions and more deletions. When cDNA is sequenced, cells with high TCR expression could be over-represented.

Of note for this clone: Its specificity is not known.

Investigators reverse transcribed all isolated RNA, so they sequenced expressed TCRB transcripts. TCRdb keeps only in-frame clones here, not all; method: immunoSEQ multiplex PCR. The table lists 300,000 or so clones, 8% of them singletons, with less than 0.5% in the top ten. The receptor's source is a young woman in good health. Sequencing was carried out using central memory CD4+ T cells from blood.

CDR3 loop: CASSPSGLATDTQYF. The CDR3 coding sequence is TGTGCCAGCTCACCATCTGGACTAGCGACAGATACGCAGTATTTT. J is TRBJ2-3 and V is TRBV18; the match to TRBD2 covers 9 bases. Germline CDR1 is KGHSH and CDR2 is LQKENI. This CDR3 is built from 15 residues. Losses at the gene ends were 2 bases for V and 3 bases for J; bases not matched to a gene: 3.